This T cell receptor (beta chain) originates from a study of regulatory T cells in long-lasting Graves disease. Study-level results: Persistent disease preferred TRBV28, TRBJ1-2 and TRBJ2-5.

This clonotype occurred a few times. Antigen specificity is unknown. The TCR library was made from RNA extracted from PBMCs. V lost 6 bases and J lost 7, with 16 bases in between. The CDR3 runs to 12 residues. In germline, CDR1 is SQVTM, CDR2 ANQGSEA. TCRdb reprocessed the reads via MiXCR and lists one record per CDR3 protein. The sample records over 800 distinct CDR3 sequences, nearly 90% being singletons. The sequenced sample was peripheral blood mononuclear cells (PBMCs), obtained with antithyroid drug treatment, in newly diagnosed or persistent Graves disease (not recorded which). V is TRBV29-1 and J is TRBJ2-7, with D perhaps TRBD2 (6 bases). The clonotype was recovered from a woman in her thirties with Graves disease. CDR3 region: CSVAGTLGEQYF. CDR3 DNA: TGCAGCGTGGCCGGGACTTTGGGTGAGCAGTACTTC.